These 32 T cell receptor beta chains came from one sample sequenced in a study of shared clonotypes between healthy human individuals. The assay was immunoSEQ multiplex PCR, and TCRdb's table has in-frame clones only and misses some. The table includes 2,500,000 or so clones, around 90% detected once. Sequenced: naive CD4+ T cells sorted from blood. Regarding subset: CD45RA+ positively selected. These receptors came from a man younger than 35 in good health.

The chain is built from TRBV4-3 and TRBJ2-3; TRBD2 is a possible D gene (6 bases). Trimming took 6 bases from V and 3 from J, leaving 10 bases between them. CDR3 length equals 13 residues. CDR1 and CDR2 (germline): LGHNA, YSLEER. The CDR3 DNA follows: TGCGCCAGCAGGGGGGGTGGAACAGATACGCAGTATTTT. Its protein is CASRGGGTDTQYF.

The rearrangement uses TRBV6-1 and TRBJ2-3; TRBD1 matches 9 bases. Unmatched junction bases numbered 4, after V lost 7 bases and J lost 5 bases. The CDR3 consists of 13 residues. Looked up from germline, CDR1 is MNHNS and CDR2 is SASEGT. The CDR3 DNA reads as TGTGCCAGCACGGGACAGGGTAGAGATACGCAGTATTTT. As protein: CASTGQGRDTQYF.

This chain links TRBV15 with TRBJ2-3; D may correspond to TRBD1 or TRBD2 (5 bases each). CDR1 is LNHNV, CDR2 YYDKDF, per germline (reference sequence). CDR3 size: 14 residues. Trimming pared 1 base from V and 5 bases from J, leaving 10 bases between. CDR3 nucleotide sequence: TGTGCCACCAGCAGAGGGGGGACCGGAGATACGCAGTATTTT. It specifies CATSRGGTGDTQYF.

In nucleotides, the CDR3 is TGTGCCAGCAGCCTACAGGGGAAAGTCTACGAGCAGTACTTC. It translates to CASSLQGKVYEQYF. This chain joins TRBV27 and TRBJ2-7; 7 bases line up with TRBD1. Trimming cost V 6 bases and J 3 bases; bases outside gene matches: 8. Germline CDR1 reads MNHEY; CDR2 reads SMNVEV (reference sequence). The CDR3 has 14 residues.

The CDR3 reads CASSLEGDGNTIYF. DNA of the CDR3: TGCGCCAGCAGCTTGGAAGGGGACGGAAACACCATATATTTT. The chain recombines TRBV5-1 with TRBJ1-3, with D tentatively TRBD1 (5 bases). V lost 0 bases to trimming and J lost 4 bases, with 8 bases between them. CDR1 SGHRS and CDR2 YFSETQ come from the germline V gene. The CDR3 length is 14 residues.

Turning to this clone: Other nucleotide sequences from this sample produce the same CDR3. The V gene is TRBV10-3, the J gene TRBJ1-2; D is ambiguous. This CDR3 has 11 residues. V was trimmed by 6 bases and J by 8 bases, leaving 10 bases between them. Per the germline V gene, CDR1 is ENHRY and CDR2 is SYGVKD. CDR3 loop: CAISEVGGYTF. For the CDR3, the DNA is TGTGCCATCAGCGAAGTGGGGGGCTACACCTTC.

The chain has TRBV27 and TRBJ1-1; tentative D call: TRBD1 (6 bases). Germline values: CDR1 MNHEY, CDR2 SMNVEV (reference sequence). Trimming took 2 bases from V and 4 from J, leaving 8 bases between them. The length of the CDR3 is 13 residues. CDR3 sequence reads: CASSLPGVTEAFF. The CDR3 nucleotides are TGTGCCAGCAGTTTACCAGGGGTCACTGAAGCTTTCTTT.

This chain links TRBV30 with TRBJ1-1; D may be TRBD1 (6 bases). Germline assignment: CDR1 GTSNPN and CDR2 SVGIG (reference sequence). The ends were cut back, 3 bases at V and 0 bases at J, with 17 bases in the middle. The CDR3 loop spans 16 amino acids. CDR3 in DNA: TGTGCCTGGAGCACCGCCGGAGGGGGGATGAACACTGAAGCTTTCTTT. Its protein is CAWSTAGGGMNTEAFF.

The chain carries TRBV10-3 and TRBJ2-7; the match to TRBD2 covers 8 bases. After removal of 7 bases from V and 6 bases from J, the junction contained 8 bases not matched to a gene. CDR1 ENHRY and CDR2 SYGVKD come from the germline V gene. The CDR3 is 13 residues long. CDR3 in DNA: TGTGCCATCAATAGAGCGGGAGTTCCCGAGCAGTACTTC. It translates to CAINRAGVPEQYF.

The chain is built from TRBV30 and TRBJ2-5; 7 bases fit TRBD1. The DNA end favors TRBJ2-7, so the J call may be wrong. Germline CDR1 GTSNPN, CDR2 SVGIG (reference sequence). This CDR3 is built from 15 residues. The CDR3 DNA is TGTGCCTGGAGTCCGAACTACAGGGGTACCTACGAGCAGTACTTC. Its translation: CAWSPNYRGTYEQYF.

This chain joins TRBV4-2 and TRBJ2-2; D unclear. The V and J ends lost 0 bases and 7 bases respectively, with 6 bases between them. CDR1 and CDR2 (germline): LGHNA, YNFKEQ. CDR3 size: 13 residues. The CDR3 DNA sequence: TGTGCCAGCAGCCAAGAGCTCGACGGGGAGCTGTTTTTT. This sequence encodes CASSQELDGELFF.

V is TRBV5-1 and J is TRBJ1-1; D gene uncertain. V lost 1 base and J 5 bases, leaving 9 bases between the germline ends. The CDR3 is 13 amino acids. Germline CDR1 and CDR2: SGHRS and YFSETQ. The CDR3 DNA follows: TGCGCCAGCAGCTTGCAGGAAAAGACTGAAGCTTTCTTT. Its translation is CASSLQEKTEAFF.

The chain carries TRBV5-1 and TRBJ2-2; TRBD2 matches 8 bases. Germline V gives CDR1 SGHRS, CDR2 YFSETQ. The CDR3 contains 13 residues. J was trimmed by 4 bases and V by 4 bases; bases with no gene match: 0. CDR3 residues: CASSGTSTGELFF. In DNA, the CDR3 is TGCGCCAGCAGCGGGACTAGCACCGGGGAGCTGTTTTTT.

The rearrangement uses TRBV28 and TRBJ1-5, with D possibly being TRBD1 (5 bases). V was pared by 4 bases and J by 1 base, with 14 bases between. The CDR3 has 16 residues. Looked up from germline, CDR1 is MDHEN and CDR2 is SYDVKM. The CDR3 nucleotides read TGTGCCAGCAGTTACGCCGGGACTTTGAGCAATCAGCCCCAGCATTTT. Its translation is CASSYAGTLSNQPQHF.

V is TRBV28 and J is TRBJ1-1, with 8 positions matching TRBD1. Germline V gene lookup returns CDR1 MDHEN and CDR2 SYDVKM. Unmatched junction bases numbered 8, after V lost 6 bases and J lost 2 bases. The CDR3 is 15 residues long. CDR3 residues: CASRPQDRENTEAFF. In DNA form, the CDR3 reads TGTGCCAGCAGACCCCAGGACAGGGAAAACACTGAAGCTTTCTTT.

This rearrangement joins TRBV5-1 to TRBJ1-1; TRBD1 might be the D (6 bases). V dropped 0 bases and J dropped 1 base, with 13 bases sitting between them. Germline CDR1 SGHRS, CDR2 YFSETQ. The CDR3 runs 16 residues. The CDR3 coding sequence is TGCGCCAGCAGCTTGGAAGGAGGGGGTGCGAACACTGAAGCTTTCTTT. Amino acids: CASSLEGGGANTEAFF.

Turning to this clone: Other DNA sequences within the sample encode an identical CDR3. The rearrangement uses TRBV10-3 and TRBJ1-1; tentative D call: TRBD1 (5 bases). The CDR3 has 13 residues. V lost 5 bases and J 0 bases, leaving 7 bases between the germline ends. Per the germline V gene, CDR1 is ENHRY and CDR2 is SYGVKD. For the CDR3, the DNA is TGTGCCATCAGTTCGGGGGTGAACACTGAAGCTTTCTTT. Translation gives CAISSGVNTEAFF.

The chain links TRBV19 to TRBJ2-3, with D tentatively TRBD1 or TRBD2 (5 bases each). There are 16 residues in the CDR3. Looked up from germline, CDR1 is LNHDA and CDR2 is SQIVND (reference sequence). V was cut by 4 bases and J by 4 bases, with 18 bases left in between. The CDR3 sequence: CASSTRDKGSPDTQYF. The CDR3, as DNA: TGTGCCAGTAGTACCCGGGATAAGGGGTCCCCAGATACGCAGTATTTT.

V is TRBV11-2 and J is TRBJ2-3; D unresolved. The CDR3 contains 17 residues. Trimming stripped 5 bases from V and 3 bases from J, with 21 bases between. Per germline, CDR1 SGHAT and CDR2 FQNNGV. The CDR3 sequence is CASSHLGVSTLTDTQYF. CDR3 sequence (DNA): TGTGCCAGCAGCCACCTCGGAGTTAGCACCTTAACAGATACGCAGTATTTT.

The rearrangement links TRBV5-1 to TRBJ2-1, with a possible D match to TRBD2 (6 bases). V was trimmed by 7 bases and J by 9 bases, leaving 17 bases between them. The germline V gene has CDR1 SGHRS and CDR2 YFSETQ. This CDR3 has 13 amino acids. CDR3 amino acids: CASGGTLFGEQFF. In DNA, the CDR3 is TGCGCCAGCGGCGGGACTCTTTTTGGTGAGCAGTTCTTC.

The chain uses TRBV30 and TRBJ1-2; 11 bases fit TRBD1. Germline V gene data show CDR1 as GTSNPN and CDR2 as SVGIG (reference sequence). The CDR3 contains 16 residues. V gave up 8 bases and J gave up 1 base; unmatched junction bases: 12. Here the CDR3 reads CARDSEGTGGNYGYTF. As DNA, the CDR3 is TGTGCCCGGGACTCCGAGGGGACAGGGGGTAACTATGGCTACACCTTC.

The genes are TRBV9 and TRBJ2-2; D ambiguous. CDR1 SGDLS and CDR2 YYNGEE come from the germline V gene. Trimming removed 0 bases from V and 5 bases from J, with 8 bases in between. The CDR3 is 14 residues long. The CDR3 DNA sequence: TGTGCCAGCAGCGTAGTTTTTGGGACCGGGGAGCTGTTTTTT. This gives the protein CASSVVFGTGELFF.

This clone has only one observation. The sample holds other DNA sequences that translate to the same CDR3. The chain's CDR3 is CASSFQGGQETQYF. The CDR3 region has the DNA TGCGCCAGCAGCTTTCAGGGGGGTCAAGAGACCCAGTACTTC. V and J are TRBV5-1 and TRBJ2-5; a possible D gene is TRBD1 (7 bases). CDR1 is SGHRS, CDR2 YFSETQ, per germline. There are 14 residues in the CDR3. V was shortened by 2 bases and J by 2 bases, with 10 bases between the two germline ends.

This clone appeared a single time. In nucleotides, the CDR3 is TGTGCCACCTCGAGCCGGAACAGGGGGAACACTGAAGCTTTCTTT. It yields the protein CATSSRNRGNTEAFF. The chain combines TRBV7-8 with TRBJ1-1; 7 bases agree with TRBD1. The CDR3 sequence is 15 residues long. Per the germline V gene, CDR1 is SGHVS and CDR2 is FQNEAQ. The junction had 12 bases not matched to a gene; V was cut back by 10 bases and J by 1 base.

The DNA for the CDR3 is TGTGCCAGCAGTCAGGGGTTGGGGGAGCTGTTTTTT. It translates to CASSQGLGELFF. The chain combines TRBV6-5 with TRBJ2-2; weak D call: TRBD1 (6 bases). The CDR3 is made up of 12 amino acids. Deletions cut 5 bases from V and 8 bases from J, with 9 bases between. Germline CDR1 reads MNHEY; CDR2 reads SVGAGI.

The gene calls are TRBV19 and TRBJ1-4; possibly TRBD1 for D (6 bases). The V gene's germline CDR1 is LNHDA and CDR2 SQIVND (reference sequence). V lost 5 bases, J lost 13 bases, and 17 bases lay in between. This CDR3 region has 13 residues. The CDR3 is CASSARQDLILFF. In nucleotides, the CDR3 is TGTGCCAGTAGTGCGCGACAGGACCTAATACTGTTTTTT.

The chain links TRBV28 to TRBJ1-2; the match to TRBD1 covers 7 bases. The germline V gene encodes CDR1 MDHEN and CDR2 SYDVKM. With V trimmed by 4 bases and J by 8 bases, 10 bases remained unmatched. This CDR3 region has 14 residues. The CDR3 DNA is TGTGCCAGCAGTTCCGCCGGGACAGTGAAAGGCTACACCTTC. Protein sequence: CASSSAGTVKGYTF.

V is TRBV7-3 and J is TRBJ2-6; 7 bases fit TRBD2. CDR3 length equals 15 residues. CDR1 is SGHTA and CDR2 is FQGTGA in the germline V gene. V was clipped by 5 bases and J by 2 bases; unmatched bases: 3. The CDR3 DNA sequence: TGTGCCAGCAGCCCCCGGGGGGCTGGGGCCAACGTCCTGACTTTC. Its translation: CASSPRGAGANVLTF. Filled out from reference TRBV7-3 and TRBJ2-6, the complete variable domain reads GAGVSQTPSNKVTEKGKYVELRCDPISGHTALYWYRQSLGQGPEFLIYFQGTGAADDSGLPNDRFFAVRPEGSVSTLKIQRTERGDSAVYLCASSPRGAGANVLTFGAGSRLTVL.

The CDR3 loop reads CASSEALQRSETQYF. Written as DNA, the CDR3 is TGTGCCAGCAGCGAGGCCCTACAGAGGAGTGAGACGCAGTATTTT. V usage is TRBV9 and J usage is TRBJ2-3; D ambiguous. Per germline, CDR1 SGDLS and CDR2 YYNGEE. This CDR3 has 15 residues. Trimming left V 3 bases short and J 9 bases short, with 20 bases between.

The chain has TRBV19 and TRBJ2-7; D unresolved. Trimming took off 5 bases at V and 0 bases at J, with 8 bases between the two ends. Germline V gene data show CDR1 as LNHDA and CDR2 as SQIVND (reference sequence). The CDR3 consists of 13 residues. CDR3 sequence: CASSFSDSYEQYF. CDR3 bases: TGTGCCAGTAGTTTTTCGGACTCCTACGAGCAGTACTTC.

The rearrangement joins TRBV5-4 to TRBJ2-5; 11 bases align to TRBD1. This CDR3 has 15 residues. Per the germline V gene, CDR1 is SGHNT and CDR2 is YYREEE (reference sequence). V dropped 4 bases and J dropped 5; count of bases not matched to a gene: 7. CDR3 DNA: TGTGCCAGCAGCCCAGGACAGGGGGCTGCGGAGACCCAGTACTTC. This sequence encodes CASSPGQGAAETQYF.

This sequence joins TRBV18 and TRBJ2-7; tentatively, D is TRBD1 (6 bases). V dropped 3 bases and J dropped 5 bases, with 17 bases sitting between them. Looked up from germline, CDR1 is KGHSH and CDR2 is LQKENI. The CDR3 contains 15 residues. Here the CDR3 reads CASSPPLQGRDEQYF. Written as DNA, the CDR3 is TGTGCCAGCTCACCCCCCTTACAGGGTCGGGACGAGCAGTACTTC.